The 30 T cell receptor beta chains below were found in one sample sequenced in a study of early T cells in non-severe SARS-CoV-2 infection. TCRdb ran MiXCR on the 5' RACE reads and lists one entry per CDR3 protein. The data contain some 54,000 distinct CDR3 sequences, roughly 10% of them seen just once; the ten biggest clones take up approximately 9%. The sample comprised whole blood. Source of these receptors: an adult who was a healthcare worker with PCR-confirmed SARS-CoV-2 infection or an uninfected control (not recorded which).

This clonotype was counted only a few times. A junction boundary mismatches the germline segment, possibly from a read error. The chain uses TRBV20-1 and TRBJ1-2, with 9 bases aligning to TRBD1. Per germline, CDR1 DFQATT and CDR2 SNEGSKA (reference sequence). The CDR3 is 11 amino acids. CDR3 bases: TGCAGTGCGGAACAGGGGGCGTTTTCTCTCTTC. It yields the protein CSAEQGAFSLF.

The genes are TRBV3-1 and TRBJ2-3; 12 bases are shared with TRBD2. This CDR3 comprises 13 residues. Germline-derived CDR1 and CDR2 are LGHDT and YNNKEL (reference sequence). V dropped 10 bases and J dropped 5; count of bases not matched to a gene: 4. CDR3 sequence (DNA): TGTGCCACCCGGACTAGCGGGAAAGATACGCAGTATTTT. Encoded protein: CATRTSGKDTQYF.

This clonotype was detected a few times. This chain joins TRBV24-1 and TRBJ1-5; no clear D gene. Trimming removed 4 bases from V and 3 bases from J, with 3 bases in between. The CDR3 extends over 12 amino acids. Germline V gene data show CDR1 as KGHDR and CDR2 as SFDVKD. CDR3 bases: TGTGCCACCAGTGACAACAATCAGCCCCAGCATTTT. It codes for CATSDNNQPQHF.

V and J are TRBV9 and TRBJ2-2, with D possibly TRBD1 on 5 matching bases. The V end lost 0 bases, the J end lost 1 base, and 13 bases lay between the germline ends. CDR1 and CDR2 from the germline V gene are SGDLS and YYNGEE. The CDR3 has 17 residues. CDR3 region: CASSVVGDLRNTGELFF. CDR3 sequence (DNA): TGTGCCAGCAGCGTAGTAGGGGATCTGAGGAACACCGGGGAGCTGTTTTTT.

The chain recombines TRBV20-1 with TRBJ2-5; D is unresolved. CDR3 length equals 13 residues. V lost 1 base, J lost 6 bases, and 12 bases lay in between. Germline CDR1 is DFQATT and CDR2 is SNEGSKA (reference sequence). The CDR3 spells CSARAATSQTQYF. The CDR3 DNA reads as TGCAGTGCTAGAGCGGCCACGTCCCAGACCCAGTACTTC.

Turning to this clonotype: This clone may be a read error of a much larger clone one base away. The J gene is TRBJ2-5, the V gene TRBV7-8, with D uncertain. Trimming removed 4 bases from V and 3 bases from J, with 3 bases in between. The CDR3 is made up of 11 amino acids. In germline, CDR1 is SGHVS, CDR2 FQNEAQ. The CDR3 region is CASSSKETQYF. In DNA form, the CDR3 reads TGTGCCAGCAGCTCTAAAGAGACCCAGTACTTC. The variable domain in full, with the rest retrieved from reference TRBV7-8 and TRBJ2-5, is GAGVSQSPRYKVAKRGQDVALRCDPISGHVSLFWYQQALGQGPEFLTYFQNEAQLDKSGLPSDRFFAERPEGSVSTLKIQRTQQEDSAVYLCASSSKETQYFGPGTRLLVL.

The CDR3 bases are TGTGCCAGCAGCTCGGGACAGGGGAACACCGGGGAGCTGTTTTTT. Its translation: CASSSGQGNTGELFF. The V call is TRBV11-2, the J call TRBJ2-2, with TRBD1 matching over 9 bases. After removal of 4 bases from V and 1 base from J, the junction contained 1 base not matched to a gene. CDR3 size: 15 residues. The germline gives CDR1 SGHAT, CDR2 FQNNGV.

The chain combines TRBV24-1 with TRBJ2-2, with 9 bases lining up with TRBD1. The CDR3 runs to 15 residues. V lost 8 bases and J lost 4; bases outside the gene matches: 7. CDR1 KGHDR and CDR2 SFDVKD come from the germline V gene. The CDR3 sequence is CATIPGTGSTGELFF. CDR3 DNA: TGTGCCACCATTCCCGGGACAGGGTCCACCGGGGAGCTGTTTTTT.

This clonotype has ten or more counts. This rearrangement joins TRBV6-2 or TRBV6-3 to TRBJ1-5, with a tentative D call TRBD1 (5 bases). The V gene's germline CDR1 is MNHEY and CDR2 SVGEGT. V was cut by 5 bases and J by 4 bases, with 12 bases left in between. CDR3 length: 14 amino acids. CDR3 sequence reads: CASSPRQRNQPQHF. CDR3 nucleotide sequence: TGTGCCAGCAGTCCCCGACAGCGAAATCAGCCCCAGCATTTT.

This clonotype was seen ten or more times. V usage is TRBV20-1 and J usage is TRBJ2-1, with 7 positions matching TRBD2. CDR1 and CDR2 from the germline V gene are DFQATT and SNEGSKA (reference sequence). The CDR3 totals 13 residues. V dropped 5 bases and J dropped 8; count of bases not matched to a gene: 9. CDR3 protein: CSAEPTSQDEQFF. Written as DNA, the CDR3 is TGCAGTGCTGAACCGACTAGCCAGGATGAGCAGTTCTTC.

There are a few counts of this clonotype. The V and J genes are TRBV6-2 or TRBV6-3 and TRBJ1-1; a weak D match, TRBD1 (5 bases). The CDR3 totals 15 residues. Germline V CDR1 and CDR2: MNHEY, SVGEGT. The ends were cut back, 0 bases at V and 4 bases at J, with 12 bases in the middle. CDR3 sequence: CASSYSLGASTEAFF. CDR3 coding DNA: TGTGCCAGCAGTTACTCGCTAGGGGCGAGCACTGAAGCTTTCTTT.

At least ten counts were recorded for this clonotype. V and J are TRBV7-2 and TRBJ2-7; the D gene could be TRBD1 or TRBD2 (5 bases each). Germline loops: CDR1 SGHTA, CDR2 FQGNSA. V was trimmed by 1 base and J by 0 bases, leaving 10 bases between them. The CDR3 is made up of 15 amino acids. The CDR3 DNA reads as TGTGCCAGCAGCTTAGATCCAGGGAGCTCCTACGAGCAGTACTTC. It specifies CASSLDPGSSYEQYF.

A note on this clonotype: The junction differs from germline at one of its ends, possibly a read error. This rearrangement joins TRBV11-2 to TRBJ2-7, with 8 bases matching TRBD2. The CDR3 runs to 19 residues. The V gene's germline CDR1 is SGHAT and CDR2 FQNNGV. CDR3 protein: CASSKRGLLADLRPYEQYF. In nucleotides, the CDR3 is TGTGCTAGCAGCAAACGTGGTCTACTAGCGGACCTGAGACCTTACGAGCAGTACTTC.

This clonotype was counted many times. The CDR3: CAISESVVRSYEQYF. Here the CDR3 DNA reads TGTGCCATCAGTGAGTCGGTAGTTCGTTCCTACGAGCAGTACTTC. The rearrangement joins TRBV10-3 to TRBJ2-7; D unclear. CDR1 and CDR2 (germline): ENHRY, SYGVKD. The CDR3 runs to 15 residues. V shed 0 bases and J shed 1 base, with 10 bases lying between them.

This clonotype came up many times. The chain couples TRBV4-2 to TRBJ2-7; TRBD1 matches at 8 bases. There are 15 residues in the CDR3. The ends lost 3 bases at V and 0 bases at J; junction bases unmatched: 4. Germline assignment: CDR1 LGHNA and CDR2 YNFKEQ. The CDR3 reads CASSHTQGASYEQYF. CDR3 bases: TGTGCCAGCAGCCACACCCAGGGGGCCTCCTACGAGCAGTACTTC.

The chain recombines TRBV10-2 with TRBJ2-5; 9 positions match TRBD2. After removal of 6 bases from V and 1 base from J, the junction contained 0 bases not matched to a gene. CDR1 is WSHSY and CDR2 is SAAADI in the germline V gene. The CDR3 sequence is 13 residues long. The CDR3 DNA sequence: TGCGCCAGCAGACTAGCGGGCCAAGAGACCCAGTACTTC. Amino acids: CASRLAGQETQYF.

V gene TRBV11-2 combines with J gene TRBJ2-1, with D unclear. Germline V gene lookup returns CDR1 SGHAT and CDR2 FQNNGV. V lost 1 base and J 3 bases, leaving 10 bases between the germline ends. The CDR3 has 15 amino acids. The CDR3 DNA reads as TGTGCCAGCAGCTTAGTTGGGCAACGCTACAATGAGCAGTTCTTC. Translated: CASSLVGQRYNEQFF.

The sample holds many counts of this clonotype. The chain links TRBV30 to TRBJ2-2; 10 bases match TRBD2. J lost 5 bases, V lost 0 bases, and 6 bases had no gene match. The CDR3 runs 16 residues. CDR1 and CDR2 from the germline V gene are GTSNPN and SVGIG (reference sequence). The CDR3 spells CAWSVPSGSGTGELFF. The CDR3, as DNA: TGTGCCTGGAGTGTACCTAGCGGGAGTGGTACCGGGGAGCTGTTTTTT.

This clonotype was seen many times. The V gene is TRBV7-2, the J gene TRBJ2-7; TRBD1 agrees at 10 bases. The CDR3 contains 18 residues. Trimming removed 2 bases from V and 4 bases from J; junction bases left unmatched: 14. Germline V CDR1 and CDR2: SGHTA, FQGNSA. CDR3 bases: TGTGCCAGCAGCTTATATCATCCGGGGACAGGGGAGGGATACGAGCAGTACTTC. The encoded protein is CASSLYHPGTGEGYEQYF.

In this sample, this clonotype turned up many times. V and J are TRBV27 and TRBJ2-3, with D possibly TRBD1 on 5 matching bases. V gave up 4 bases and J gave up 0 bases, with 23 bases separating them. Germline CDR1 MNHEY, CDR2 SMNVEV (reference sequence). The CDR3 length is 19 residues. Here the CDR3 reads CASSWGQEPAGPSTDTQYF. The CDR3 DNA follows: TGTGCCAGCAGTTGGGGCCAGGAGCCCGCAGGGCCTAGCACAGATACGCAGTATTTT.

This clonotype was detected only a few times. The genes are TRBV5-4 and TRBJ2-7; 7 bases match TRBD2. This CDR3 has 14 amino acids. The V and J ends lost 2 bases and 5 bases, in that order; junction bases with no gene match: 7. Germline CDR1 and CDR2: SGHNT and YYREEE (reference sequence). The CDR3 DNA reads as TGTGCCAGCAGCTTAGCCGGGGGGTTCGACGAGCAGTACTTC. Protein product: CASSLAGGFDEQYF.

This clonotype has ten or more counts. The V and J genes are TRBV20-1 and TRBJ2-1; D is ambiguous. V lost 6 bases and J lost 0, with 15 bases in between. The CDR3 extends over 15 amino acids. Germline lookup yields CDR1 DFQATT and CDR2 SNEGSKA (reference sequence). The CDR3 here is CSADTPVISYNEQFF. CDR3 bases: TGCAGTGCCGATACCCCGGTCATCTCCTACAATGAGCAGTTCTTC.

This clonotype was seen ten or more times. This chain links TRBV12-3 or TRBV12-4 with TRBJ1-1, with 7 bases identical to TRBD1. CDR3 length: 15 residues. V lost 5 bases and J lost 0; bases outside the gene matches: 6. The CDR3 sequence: CASSGTDEMNTEAFF. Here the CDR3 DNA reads TGTGCCAGCAGTGGGACAGACGAAATGAACACTGAAGCTTTCTTT.

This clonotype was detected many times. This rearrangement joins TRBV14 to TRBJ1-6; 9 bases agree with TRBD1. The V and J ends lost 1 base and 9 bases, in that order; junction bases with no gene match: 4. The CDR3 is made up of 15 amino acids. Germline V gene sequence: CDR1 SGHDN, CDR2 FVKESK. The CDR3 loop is CASSQVGQGISPLHF. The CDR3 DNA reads TGTGCCAGCAGCCAAGTTGGACAGGGGATTTCACCCCTCCACTTT.

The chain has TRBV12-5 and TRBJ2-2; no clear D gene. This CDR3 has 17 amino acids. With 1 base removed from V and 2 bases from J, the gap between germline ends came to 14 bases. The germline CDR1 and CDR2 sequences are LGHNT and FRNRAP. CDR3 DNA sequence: TGTGCTAGTGGTTTGGCTCCTCGGACCCAAAACACCGGGGAGCTGTTTTTT. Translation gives CASGLAPRTQNTGELFF.

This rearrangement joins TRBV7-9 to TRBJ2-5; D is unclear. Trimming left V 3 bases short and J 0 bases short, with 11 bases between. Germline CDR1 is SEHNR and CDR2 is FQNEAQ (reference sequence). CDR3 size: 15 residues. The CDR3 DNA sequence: TGTGCCAGCAGCTTTGGGGAACGGCACCAAGAGACCCAGTACTTC. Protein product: CASSFGERHQETQYF.

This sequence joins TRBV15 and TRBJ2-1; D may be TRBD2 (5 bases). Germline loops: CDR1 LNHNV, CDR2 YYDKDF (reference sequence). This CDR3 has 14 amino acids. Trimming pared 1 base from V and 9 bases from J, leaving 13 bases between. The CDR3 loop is CATSRGLTDGEQFF. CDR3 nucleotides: TGTGCCACCAGCAGAGGACTAACCGACGGTGAGCAGTTCTTC.

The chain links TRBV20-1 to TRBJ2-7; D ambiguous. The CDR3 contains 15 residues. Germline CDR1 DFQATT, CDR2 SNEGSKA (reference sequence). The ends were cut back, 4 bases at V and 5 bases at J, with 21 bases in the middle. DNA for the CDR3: TGCAGTGCTACACAGCCAGGACGAATCGTCCACGAGCAGTACTTC. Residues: CSATQPGRIVHEQYF.

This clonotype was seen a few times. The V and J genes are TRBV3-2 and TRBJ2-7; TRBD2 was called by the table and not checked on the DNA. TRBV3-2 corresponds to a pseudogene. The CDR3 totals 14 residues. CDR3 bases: TGTGCCAGCAGCCAACCCACCGGGAGGATCGAGCAGTACTTC. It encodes CASSQPTGRIEQYF.

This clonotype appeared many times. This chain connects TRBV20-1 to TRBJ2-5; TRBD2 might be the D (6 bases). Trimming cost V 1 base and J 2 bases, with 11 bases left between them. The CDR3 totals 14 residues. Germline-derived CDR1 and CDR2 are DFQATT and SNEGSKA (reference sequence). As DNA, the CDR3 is TGCAGTGCTAGAGTTAGCGGACCTCAAGAGACCCAGTACTTC. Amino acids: CSARVSGPQETQYF.